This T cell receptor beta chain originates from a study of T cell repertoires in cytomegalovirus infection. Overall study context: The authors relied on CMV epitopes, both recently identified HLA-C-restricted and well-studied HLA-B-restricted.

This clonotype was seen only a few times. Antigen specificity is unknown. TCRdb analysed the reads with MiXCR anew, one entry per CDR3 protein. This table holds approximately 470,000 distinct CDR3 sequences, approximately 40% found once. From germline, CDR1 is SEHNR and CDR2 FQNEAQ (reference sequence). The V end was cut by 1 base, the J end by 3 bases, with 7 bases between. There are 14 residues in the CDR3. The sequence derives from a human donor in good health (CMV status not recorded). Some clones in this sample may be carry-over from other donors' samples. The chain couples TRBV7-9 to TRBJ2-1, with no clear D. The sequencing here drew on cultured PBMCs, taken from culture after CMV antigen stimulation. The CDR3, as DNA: TGTGCCAGCAGCTTAGAGGGTCTCTACAATGAGCAGTTCTTC. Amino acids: CASSLEGLYNEQFF.